These 20 T cell receptor beta chains share one sample of origin, sequenced in a study of blood T cell repertoires in COVID-19. Libraries were prepared by immunoSEQ multiplex PCR; TCRdb keeps only in-frame clonotypes and omits some of them. The table shows around 110,000 clones, with approximately 89% occurring only once. Material for sequencing was peripheral blood. These receptors were collected from a man aged 45 to 65 with active or convalescent COVID-19.

This clone has just one count. The V and J genes are TRBV7-9 and TRBJ2-2, with TRBD1 identical over 8 bases. Unmatched junction bases numbered 5, after V lost 5 bases and J lost 3 bases. The CDR3 consists of 15 residues. The germline V gene has CDR1 SEHNR and CDR2 FQNEAQ (reference sequence). The CDR3 nucleotides are TGTGCCAGCAGCCAGGGACAGGCAGACACCGGGGAGCTGTTTTTT. Translated, it gives CASSQGQADTGELFF.

This rearrangement joins TRBV11-2 to TRBJ1-1, with a tentative D call TRBD1 (5 bases). Germline CDR1 is SGHAT and CDR2 is FQNNGV. The CDR3 loop spans 15 amino acids. V lost 2 bases, J lost 1 base, and 11 bases lay in between. The CDR3 loop reads CASSLILRENTEAFF. CDR3 DNA sequence: TGTGCCAGCAGCTTAATCCTCAGGGAGAACACTGAAGCTTTCTTT.

V and J are TRBV30 and TRBJ2-5; a weak D match, TRBD1 (5 bases). Germline V gene sequence: CDR1 GTSNPN, CDR2 SVGIG (reference sequence). This CDR3 comprises 14 residues. V lost 0 bases and J lost 7, with 15 bases in between. The CDR3 sequence is CAWSVNSYQGTQYF. The CDR3 DNA reads TGTGCCTGGAGTGTAAACTCGTACCAGGGGACCCAGTACTTC.

This chain uses TRBV28 with TRBJ1-4; D unclear. V lost 2 bases, J lost 7 bases, and 8 bases lay in between. This CDR3 is built from 13 residues. The germline V gene encodes CDR1 MDHEN and CDR2 SYDVKM. The CDR3 loop is CASSLVSGEKLFF. DNA for the CDR3: TGTGCCAGCAGTTTAGTGTCAGGTGAAAAACTGTTTTTT.

The gene calls are TRBV7-2 and TRBJ1-5; D not resolved. Trimming took 0 bases from V and 7 from J, leaving 13 bases between them. CDR3 length: 15 amino acids. Germline V lookup: CDR1 SGHTA, CDR2 FQGNSA. In DNA form, the CDR3 reads TGTGCCAGCAGCTTAGCAGACGGATCGGGACAGCCCCAGCATTTT. It codes for CASSLADGSGQPQHF.

This chain links TRBV15 with TRBJ1-2; D possibly corresponds to TRBD1 (6 bases). Germline lookup yields CDR1 LNHNV and CDR2 YYDKDF (reference sequence). This CDR3 spans 15 amino acids. Trimming shortened V by 6 bases and J by 5 bases, and 19 bases separated the two germline ends. The CDR3 coding sequence is TGTGCCACCAGATATCTCCTGGGGGCGGCTTATGGCTACACCTTC. It specifies CATRYLLGAAYGYTF.

This clone was picked up a small number of times. The V call is TRBV27, the J call TRBJ1-1, with unresolved D. The CDR3 has 12 amino acids. Trimming removed 8 bases at V and 4 bases at J, with 11 bases between. Germline-derived CDR1 and CDR2 are MNHEY and SMNVEV (reference sequence). The DNA of the CDR3 is TGTGCCAGCGGCGACTCGGTCACTGAAGCTTTCTTT. It translates to CASGDSVTEAFF.

This chain links TRBV7-9 with TRBJ2-3, with TRBD2 matching over 9 bases. The CDR3 runs 15 residues. V lost 1 base to trimming and J lost 3 bases; unmatched junction nucleotides: 2. Germline loops: CDR1 SEHNR, CDR2 FQNEAQ (reference sequence). The CDR3 region is CASSLGGRGTDTQYF. The CDR3 region has the DNA TGTGCCAGCAGCTTAGGCGGGAGGGGTACAGATACGCAGTATTTT.

The chain uses TRBV6-6 and TRBJ1-2; TRBD1 might be the D (5 bases). V lost 6 bases and J lost 4, with 15 bases in between. In germline, CDR1 is MNHNY, CDR2 SVGAGI (reference sequence). The CDR3 sequence is 14 residues long. CDR3: CASRDTVEPYGYTF. CDR3 bases: TGTGCCAGCAGGGACACGGTAGAACCCTATGGCTACACCTTC.

This chain connects TRBV28 to TRBJ1-2, with TRBD1 identical over 7 bases. Germline V gene sequence: CDR1 MDHEN, CDR2 SYDVKM. CDR3 size: 12 residues. V was clipped by 7 bases and J by 8 bases; unmatched bases: 7. CDR3 DNA sequence: TGTGCCAGCATCACTACAGGGGAGGGCTACACCTTC. This encodes CASITTGEGYTF.

V gene TRBV5-4 combines with J gene TRBJ2-3, with 9 bases matching TRBD2. The CDR3 is 17 amino acids. The junction had 11 bases not matched to a gene; V was cut back by 4 bases and J by 2 bases. Germline V gene sequence: CDR1 SGHNT, CDR2 YYREEE (reference sequence). CDR3 amino acids: CASSPLGVAGDTDTQYF. The CDR3 DNA reads TGTGCCAGCAGCCCCCTCGGGGTAGCGGGGGACACAGATACGCAGTATTTT.

V is TRBV5-1 and J is TRBJ2-7; D call uncertain. V was trimmed by 4 bases and J by 0 bases, leaving 14 bases between them. The germline V gene encodes CDR1 SGHRS and CDR2 YFSETQ. The CDR3 length is 15 residues. CDR3: CASSPRSGGSYEQYF. In nucleotides, the CDR3 is TGCGCCAGCAGCCCCAGATCGGGTGGCTCCTACGAGCAGTACTTC.

This chain connects TRBV19 to TRBJ1-4; D is ambiguous. Trimming cost V 6 bases and J 4 bases, with 12 bases left between them. The CDR3 length is 14 residues. CDR1 and CDR2 from the germline V gene are LNHDA and SQIVND (reference sequence). The CDR3 DNA sequence: TGTGCCAGTAGGTCAGGATTCCATAATGAAAAACTGTTTTTT. Its translation is CASRSGFHNEKLFF.

The V call is TRBV23-1, the J call TRBJ1-6; TRBD1 matches 9 bases. TRBV23-1 is placed among ORFs of uncertain function. The junction had 4 bases not matched to a gene; V was cut back by 4 bases and J by 6 bases. The CDR3 spans 15 residues. The chain's CDR3 is CASSRPGQGNSPLHF. The CDR3 DNA reads TGCGCCAGCAGTCGGCCGGGACAGGGTAATTCACCCCTCCACTTT.

The V and J genes are TRBV5-1 and TRBJ2-2; D unclear. The CDR3 sequence is 11 residues long. Germline V CDR1 and CDR2: SGHRS, YFSETQ. V lost 2 bases and J lost 7, with 3 bases in between. CDR3 nucleotide sequence: TGCGCCAGCAGCTTCGGCGGGGAGCTGTTTTTT. Protein: CASSFGGELFF.

The gene calls are TRBV19 and TRBJ1-1, with TRBD1 matching 10 bases. Trimming cost V 7 bases and J 5 bases; bases outside gene matches: 10. Per germline, CDR1 LNHDA and CDR2 SQIVND (reference sequence). CDR3 length equals 15 residues. The CDR3 DNA sequence: TGTGCCAGTAACCCCGGGACAGGGGTTTTGACTGAAGCTTTCTTT. Amino acid sequence: CASNPGTGVLTEAFF. Supplemented by reference TRBV19 and TRBJ1-1, the full variable domain reads DGGITQSPKYLFRKEGQNVTLSCEQNLNHDAMYWYRQDPGQGLRLIYYSQIVNDFQKGDIAEGYSVSREKKESFPLTVTSAQKNPTAFYLCASNPGTGVLTEAFFGQGTRLTVV.

The CDR3 spells CASRYGGEQYF. As DNA, the CDR3 is TGTGCCAGCAGATACGGGGGTGAGCAGTACTTC. The chain couples TRBV5-4 to TRBJ2-7, with a tentative D call TRBD2 (6 bases). V lost 5 bases, J lost 7 bases, and 10 bases lay in between. Germline CDR1 is SGHNT and CDR2 is YYREEE (reference sequence). The CDR3 is 11 amino acids.

This chain joins TRBV2 and TRBJ2-5; D is perhaps TRBD1 (6 bases). The CDR3 is 15 amino acids. V was pared by 6 bases and J by 0 bases, with 14 bases between. Germline loops: CDR1 SNHLY, CDR2 FYNNEI. CDR3 in DNA: TGTGCCAGCAGGGTGGACAGAGGGTACCAAGAGACCCAGTACTTC. Protein: CASRVDRGYQETQYF.

This chain connects TRBV10-3 to TRBJ2-3; TRBD2 is a possible D gene (5 bases). This CDR3 has 14 residues. The V end was cut by 4 bases, the J end by 2 bases, with 10 bases between. Germline-derived CDR1 and CDR2 are ENHRY and SYGVKD. This chain's CDR3 is CAISAAGSTDTQYF. The CDR3 DNA is TGTGCCATCAGTGCCGCGGGTTCCACAGATACGCAGTATTTT.

The chain is built from TRBV7-8 and TRBJ1-2, with D tentatively TRBD1 (5 bases). In germline, CDR1 is SGHVS, CDR2 FQNEAQ. The CDR3 runs to 14 residues. V was clipped by 0 bases and J by 2 bases, with 7 bases between them. The CDR3 reads CASSLATANYGYTF. CDR3 DNA sequence: TGTGCCAGCAGCTTAGCGACAGCCAACTATGGCTACACCTTC.